This note documents a single T cell receptor (beta chain) sequence. This CDR3 region has 15 residues. This sample was taken from a study of T cell changes during pregnancy in multiple sclerosis. Assay used: immunoSEQ multiplex PCR; TCRdb lists only in-frame clones, some missing. This table holds several thousand clones, roughly 87% found once. The sample here was CD8+ T cells from peripheral blood mononuclear cells, taken in the first trimester of pregnancy. This clonotype was sampled from a female donor in good health, enrolled as a control in a pregnancy study. The chain has TRBV12-1 and TRBJ2-7; the table's D call, TRBD2, has no DNA check behind it. TRBV12-1 is deemed a pseudogene. The CDR3 is CASSLKERGSYEQYF. CDR3 nucleotide sequence: TGTGCCAGCAGCTTAAAAGAGCGGGGCTCCTACGAGCAGTACTTC.